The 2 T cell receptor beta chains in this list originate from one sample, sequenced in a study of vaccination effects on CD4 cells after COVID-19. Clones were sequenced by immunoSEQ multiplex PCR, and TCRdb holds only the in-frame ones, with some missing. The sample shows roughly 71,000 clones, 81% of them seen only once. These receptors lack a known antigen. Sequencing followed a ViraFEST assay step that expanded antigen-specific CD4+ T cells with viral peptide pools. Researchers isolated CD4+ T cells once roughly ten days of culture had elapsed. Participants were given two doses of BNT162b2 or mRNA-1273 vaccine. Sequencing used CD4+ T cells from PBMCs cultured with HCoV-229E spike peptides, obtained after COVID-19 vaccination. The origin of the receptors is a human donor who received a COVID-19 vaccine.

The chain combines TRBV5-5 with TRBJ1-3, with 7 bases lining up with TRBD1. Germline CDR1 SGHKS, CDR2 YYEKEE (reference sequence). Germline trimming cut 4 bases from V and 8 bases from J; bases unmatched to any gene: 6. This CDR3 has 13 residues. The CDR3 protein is CASSPGQSHTIYF. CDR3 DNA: TGTGCCAGCAGCCCGGGACAGTCTCACACCATATATTTT.

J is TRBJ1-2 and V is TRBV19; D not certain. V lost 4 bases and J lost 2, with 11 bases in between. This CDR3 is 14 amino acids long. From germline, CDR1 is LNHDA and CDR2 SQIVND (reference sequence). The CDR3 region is CASSRHGENYGYTF. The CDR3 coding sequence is TGTGCCAGTAGTAGACACGGGGAGAACTATGGCTACACCTTC.